Each of the 29 T cell receptor beta chains below was sequenced from the same sample in a study of OX40 agonist ivuxolimab in advanced cancers. Measured with immunoSEQ multiplex PCR; TCRdb has only the in-frame clones, and not every one. The table lists 45,000 to 50,000 clones, 88% of them singletons, with about 52% in the top ten. The sequencing here drew on CD4+ or CD8+ T cells sorted from blood, taken in a trial of the OX40 agonist ivuxolimab. These receptors were taken from an adult with an advanced solid tumor such as melanoma, head and neck, liver or kidney cancer.

V gene TRBV29-1 combines with J gene TRBJ1-1; the match to TRBD1 covers 8 bases. The CDR3 consists of 12 residues. V trimming: 6 bases; J trimming: 7 bases; junction bases outside the gene matches: 7. Germline lookup yields CDR1 SQVTM and CDR2 ANQGSEA. In DNA form, the CDR3 reads TGCAGCGTCACCGGGACAGGTGGTGAAGCTTTCTTT. This gives the protein CSVTGTGGEAFF.

V gene TRBV18 combines with J gene TRBJ2-2; 8 nucleotides match TRBD2. The CDR3 spans 15 residues. Trimming removed 2 bases from V and 6 bases from J; junction bases left unmatched: 5. CDR1 is KGHSH and CDR2 is LQKENI in the germline V gene. CDR3 protein: CASSPERGISGELFF. For the CDR3, the DNA is TGTGCCAGCTCACCAGAGCGGGGGATATCCGGGGAGCTGTTTTTT.

This clone was observed once. The rearrangement joins TRBV5-5 to TRBJ2-7; D possibly corresponds to TRBD1 (6 bases). Germline V gene data show CDR1 as SGHKS and CDR2 as YYEKEE (reference sequence). The CDR3 contains 15 residues. Trimming removed 4 bases from V and 5 bases from J, with 19 bases in between. CDR3 DNA: TGTGCCAGCAGCAGGACGACAGGACCTCTGGACGAGCAGTACTTC. Protein sequence: CASSRTTGPLDEQYF.

CDR3 coding DNA: TGTGCCAGCAGTTTAGGACTAGCAAGCACAGATACGCAGTATTTT. Translated: CASSLGLASTDTQYF. V is TRBV28 and J is TRBJ2-3, with TRBD2 matching over 8 bases. Unmatched junction bases numbered 1, after V lost 2 bases and J lost 0 bases. The CDR3 length is 15 residues. Germline V gene sequence: CDR1 MDHEN, CDR2 SYDVKM.

V gene TRBV2 combines with J gene TRBJ2-7; tentatively, D is TRBD1 or TRBD2 (6 bases each). The CDR3 loop spans 15 amino acids. Trimming cost V 7 bases and J 2 bases, with 18 bases left between them. Germline lookup yields CDR1 SNHLY and CDR2 FYNNEI. CDR3 in DNA: TGTGCCAGCATCCTATTACCGGGGGCTACCTACGAGCAGTACTTC. Encoded protein: CASILLPGATYEQYF.

This chain joins TRBV10-2 and TRBJ1-2; 10 bases are a match to TRBD1. With 4 bases clipped from V and 6 bases from J, the junction kept 2 bases outside the gene matches. The CDR3 has 13 amino acids. The germline gives CDR1 WSHSY, CDR2 SAAADI. Here the CDR3 DNA reads TGCGCCAGCAGTGGGGGACAGGGGAATGGCTACACCTTC. Residues: CASSGGQGNGYTF.

This chain uses TRBV10-3 with TRBJ1-5, with D hard to call. This CDR3 has 15 amino acids. The V gene's germline CDR1 is ENHRY and CDR2 SYGVKD. V was pared by 2 bases and J by 0 bases, with 8 bases between. In nucleotides, the CDR3 is TGTGCCATCAGTGAGGGCCGGGATAGCAATCAGCCCCAGCATTTT. Encoded protein: CAISEGRDSNQPQHF.

The chain uses TRBV30 and TRBJ2-7; D unclear. Between the trimmed V and J ends, which lost 3 bases and 2 bases, there was a span of 5 bases. This CDR3 contains 11 residues. From germline, CDR1 is GTSNPN and CDR2 SVGIG (reference sequence). CDR3 sequence reads: CAWSNTYEQYF. The CDR3 bases are TGTGCCTGGAGCAACACCTACGAGCAGTACTTC. Full variable domain (remainder filled in from reference TRBV30 and TRBJ2-7): SQTIHQWPATLVQPVGSPLSLECTVEGTSNPNLYWYRQAAGRGLQLLFYSVGIGQISSEVPQNLSASRPQDRQFILSSKKLLLSDSGFYLCAWSNTYEQYFGPGTRLTVT.

This rearrangement joins TRBV5-8 to TRBJ2-7; TRBD1 aligns across 9 bases. Losses at the gene ends were 4 bases for V and 5 bases for J; bases not matched to a gene: 7. CDR1 SGHTS and CDR2 YDEGEE come from the germline V gene. CDR3 size: 14 residues. Here the CDR3 reads CASSTRDRVHEQYF. The CDR3 DNA reads TGTGCCAGCAGCACCCGGGACAGGGTCCACGAGCAGTACTTC.

The chain links TRBV19 to TRBJ2-1; 10 nucleotides agree with TRBD2. V was pared by 8 bases and J by 10 bases, with 11 bases of the junction left unmatched. CDR3 size: 14 residues. Germline CDR1 and CDR2: LNHDA and SQIVND (reference sequence). This CDR3 reads CASYKREGLGEQFF. In nucleotides, the CDR3 is TGTGCCAGTTACAAGCGGGAGGGCCTTGGGGAGCAGTTCTTC.

CDR3 loop: CASSGRGSADEKLFF. The CDR3 DNA sequence: TGTGCCAGCAGCGGTCGTGGAAGCGCCGATGAAAAACTGTTTTTT. V is TRBV9 and J is TRBJ1-4; no definite D call. This CDR3 contains 15 residues. Germline V gives CDR1 SGDLS, CDR2 YYNGEE. V was trimmed by 3 bases and J by 6 bases, leaving 15 bases between them.

The V gene is TRBV6-5, the J gene TRBJ1-1, with 10 nucleotides matching TRBD1. Trimming cost V 1 base and J 5 bases; bases outside gene matches: 7. The CDR3 contains 16 residues. The germline CDR1 and CDR2 sequences are MNHEY and SVGAGI. CDR3 sequence: CASSYFGTGAVTEAFF. CDR3 DNA: TGTGCCAGCAGTTACTTCGGGACAGGGGCGGTAACTGAAGCTTTCTTT.

The J gene is TRBJ1-5, the V gene TRBV2; D ambiguous. The CDR3 runs to 12 residues. Per germline, CDR1 SNHLY and CDR2 FYNNEI. V lost 5 bases to trimming and J lost 5 bases, with 7 bases between them. The CDR3 is CASSWRDQPQHF. The CDR3 DNA follows: TGTGCCAGCAGTTGGCGTGATCAGCCCCAGCATTTT.

The rearrangement uses TRBV5-1 and TRBJ2-7, with 8 bases lining up with TRBD2. With 9 bases clipped from V and 1 base from J, the junction kept 9 bases outside the gene matches. CDR1 and CDR2 (germline): SGHRS, YFSETQ. The CDR3 is 14 residues long. CDR3 nucleotide sequence: TGCGCCACCGCCGTTAGCGGGGATTCCTACGAGCAGTACTTC. The encoded protein is CATAVSGDSYEQYF.

This rearrangement joins TRBV27 to TRBJ2-7; 7 bases match TRBD1. Germline V lookup: CDR1 MNHEY, CDR2 SMNVEV (reference sequence). The CDR3 is 14 residues long. Trimming cost V 1 base and J 5 bases; bases outside gene matches: 5. The CDR3 spells CASSLWGQGDEQYF. CDR3 sequence (DNA): TGTGCCAGCAGTTTATGGGGGCAGGGGGACGAGCAGTACTTC.

The CDR3 sequence: CASSYIVSGEADTQYF. In DNA form, the CDR3 reads TGCGCCAGCAGCTATATCGTGTCAGGGGAGGCGGATACGCAGTATTTT. This rearrangement joins TRBV5-1 to TRBJ2-3, with D tentatively TRBD1 or TRBD2 (6 bases each). V gave up 3 bases and J gave up 6 bases, with 20 bases separating them. The CDR3 is 16 residues long. Germline assignment: CDR1 SGHRS and CDR2 YFSETQ.

The gene calls are TRBV5-8 and TRBJ2-3, with D unresolved. Germline values: CDR1 SGHTS, CDR2 YDEGEE. V shed 4 bases and J shed 6 bases, with 12 bases lying between them. The CDR3 spans 13 residues. In DNA form, the CDR3 reads TGTGCCAGCAGCCGCGTCTTCCCGGATACGCAGTATTTT. It codes for CASSRVFPDTQYF.

The rearrangement links TRBV10-3 to TRBJ2-1; unclear D gene. The V end was cut by 0 bases, the J end by 8 bases, with 11 bases between. CDR1 ENHRY and CDR2 SYGVKD come from the germline V gene. The length of the CDR3 is 14 residues. The chain's CDR3 is CAISESYISDEQFF. The CDR3, as DNA: TGTGCCATCAGTGAGTCGTACATCAGCGATGAGCAGTTCTTC.

The chain links TRBV7-9 to TRBJ2-7, with D perhaps TRBD1 (6 bases). Germline V gene sequence: CDR1 SEHNR, CDR2 FQNEAQ (reference sequence). The CDR3 consists of 17 residues. V lost 5 bases and J lost 0, with 20 bases in between. The CDR3 here is CASSPSRGTRSSYEQYF. CDR3 in DNA: TGTGCCAGCAGCCCCTCGAGGGGGACCCGCAGCTCCTACGAGCAGTACTTC.

The V and J genes are TRBV7-2 and TRBJ2-3, with 7 bases that match TRBD2. The CDR3 sequence is 14 residues long. J was trimmed by 14 bases and V by 3 bases; bases with no gene match: 14. The germline V gene encodes CDR1 SGHTA and CDR2 FQGNSA. For the CDR3, the DNA is TGTGCCAGCAGCTTTCTCGCGGGGGACCCGCCGGGGTATTTT. Translation: CASSFLAGDPPGYF.

The V call is TRBV7-9, the J call TRBJ1-2; perhaps TRBD1 as D (5 bases). The germline CDR1 and CDR2 sequences are SEHNR and FQNEAQ (reference sequence). The V and J ends lost 3 bases and 6 bases respectively, with 11 bases between them. The CDR3 is 13 amino acids. CDR3 coding DNA: TGTGCCAGCAGCTTTGGGGGATCAGATGGCTACACCTTC. This gives the protein CASSFGGSDGYTF. The variable domain in full, with the rest retrieved from reference TRBV7-9 and TRBJ1-2, is DTGVSQNPRHKITKRGQNVTFRCDPISEHNRLYWYRQTLGQGPEFLTYFQNEAQLEKSRLLSDRFSAERPKGSFSTLEIQRTEQGDSAMYLCASSFGGSDGYTFGSGTRLTVV.

J is TRBJ2-5 and V is TRBV5-6; possibly TRBD1 for D (6 bases). The length of the CDR3 is 16 residues. Per germline, CDR1 SGHDT and CDR2 YYEEEE. V dropped 4 bases and J dropped 0 bases, with 16 bases sitting between them. In DNA, the CDR3 is TGTGCCAGCAGCGCACCGGGACACATGTACCAAGAGACCCAGTACTTC. This translates into CASSAPGHMYQETQYF.

The rearrangement links TRBV19 to TRBJ1-1; D may be TRBD1 (6 bases). The CDR3 spans 12 residues. Germline CDR1 reads LNHDA; CDR2 reads SQIVND (reference sequence). Trimming removed 3 bases from V and 11 bases from J, with 13 bases in between. CDR3 sequence: CASSIQQGTAFF. The CDR3 nucleotides are TGTGCCAGTAGTATTCAACAGGGAACGGCTTTCTTT.

The chain links TRBV27 to TRBJ2-1, with D possibly being TRBD1 (6 bases). Germline assignment: CDR1 MNHEY and CDR2 SMNVEV (reference sequence). Trimming shortened V by 6 bases and J by 6 bases, and 9 bases separated the two germline ends. This CDR3 spans 12 amino acids. This CDR3 reads CASRQGLNEQFF. The CDR3 DNA is TGTGCCAGCAGACAGGGCCTCAATGAGCAGTTCTTC.

The chain uses TRBV11-2 and TRBJ2-3, with 8 bases identical to TRBD2. The CDR3 is made up of 14 amino acids. V gave up 8 bases and J gave up 2 bases; unmatched junction bases: 6. Germline assignment: CDR1 SGHAT and CDR2 FQNNGV. The CDR3 nucleotides are TGTGCCAGCTCCGGGACTAGAGCCACAGATACGCAGTATTTT. As protein: CASSGTRATDTQYF.

This clone was counted once. The chain uses TRBV19 and TRBJ2-7; 8 nucleotides align to TRBD1. The germline V gene has CDR1 LNHDA and CDR2 SQIVND (reference sequence). The CDR3 consists of 15 residues. After removal of 1 base from V and 4 bases from J, the junction contained 6 bases not matched to a gene. The CDR3 bases are TGTGCCAGTAGTATAGTCGCAGGGGGCAAATACGAGCAGTACTTC. Amino acids: CASSIVAGGKYEQYF.

This CDR3 is CAWGRQGVRTGELFF. CDR3 coding DNA: TGTGCCTGGGGAAGACAGGGGGTGCGCACCGGGGAGCTGTTTTTT. V gene TRBV30 combines with J gene TRBJ2-2; TRBD1 matches at 9 bases. The CDR3 totals 15 residues. From germline, CDR1 is GTSNPN and CDR2 SVGIG (reference sequence). V shed 5 bases and J 4 bases; nucleotides not matched to a gene: 8.

The genes are TRBV7-6 and TRBJ2-1, with TRBD1 matching 9 bases. This CDR3 is 15 amino acids long. The germline gives CDR1 SGHVS, CDR2 FNYEAQ. J was trimmed by 2 bases and V by 2 bases; bases with no gene match: 1. CDR3 nucleotides: TGTGCCAGCAGCTTACGGACAGGGGCCTACAATGAGCAGTTCTTC. This codes for CASSLRTGAYNEQFF.

This chain uses TRBV7-3 with TRBJ2-1, with TRBD2 as a possible D gene (6 bases). Germline CDR1 reads SGHTA; CDR2 reads FQGTGA. V lost 3 bases and J 6 bases, leaving 15 bases between the germline ends. There are 15 residues in the CDR3. CDR3 residues: CASSFQDYASNEQFF. CDR3 coding DNA: TGTGCCAGCAGCTTTCAGGACTACGCTTCCAATGAGCAGTTCTTC.